These 18 T cell receptor beta chains were all obtained from the same sample, sequenced in a study of memory CD4+ T cells and cytomegalovirus serostatus. Data came from immunoSEQ multiplex PCR; TCRdb stores just in-frame clones and leaves some out. The data contain just under 95,000 clones, 80% of them seen just once; the ten biggest clones take up 3.6%. The sort gate was single viable CD3+CD4+CD8-CD45RO+ cells for memory CD4+ T cells. Input material: memory CD4+ T cells from blood. The receptor source for this set is an adult in good health and CMV-seropositive.

This clone has just a few counts. The V and J genes are TRBV5-1 and TRBJ1-3, with 7 bases matching TRBD1. The V and J ends lost 4 bases and 2 bases, in that order; junction bases with no gene match: 6. Looked up from germline, CDR1 is SGHRS and CDR2 is YFSETQ. The CDR3 consists of 15 residues. The CDR3 region has the DNA TGCGCCAGCAGCCCTCGGACAGGCACTGGAAACACCATATATTTT. Amino acids: CASSPRTGTGNTIYF.

This chain links TRBV5-1 with TRBJ2-7, with D perhaps matching TRBD2 (6 bases). With 4 bases removed from V and 0 bases from J, the gap between germline ends came to 14 bases. Germline V gives CDR1 SGHRS, CDR2 YFSETQ. CDR3 size: 15 residues. CDR3 sequence reads: CASSTGDFSSYEQYF. The CDR3 DNA reads as TGCGCCAGCAGCACGGGGGACTTCAGCTCCTACGAGCAGTACTTC.

The rearrangement links TRBV7-9 to TRBJ2-5; 7 bases agree with TRBD1. The CDR3 runs to 16 residues. Trimming cost V 5 bases and J 0 bases; bases outside gene matches: 9. Germline V gene data show CDR1 as SEHNR and CDR2 as FQNEAQ (reference sequence). CDR3 DNA sequence: TGTGCCAGCAGCCCCCGGGGACAGCTGTACCAAGAGACCCAGTACTTC. Protein sequence: CASSPRGQLYQETQYF.

This clone was seen only a few times. This sequence joins TRBV7-6 and TRBJ1-3; weak D call: TRBD1 (5 bases). Germline V CDR1 and CDR2: SGHVS, FNYEAQ. The CDR3 has 15 residues. With 2 bases removed from V and 4 bases from J, the gap between germline ends came to 12 bases. CDR3 DNA: TGTGCCAGCAGCTTATACCCGACAGCAGGAAACACCATATATTTT. Protein: CASSLYPTAGNTIYF.

V gene TRBV5-5 combines with J gene TRBJ1-2; no clear D gene. V shed 0 bases and J shed 3 bases, with 12 bases lying between them. CDR3 size: 15 residues. From germline, CDR1 is SGHKS and CDR2 YYEKEE (reference sequence). In DNA, the CDR3 is TGTGCCAGCAGCTTGGCTGGGGAAGTGGACTATGGCTACACCTTC. Its translation: CASSLAGEVDYGYTF.

The chain uses TRBV9 and TRBJ2-1; 13 nucleotides line up with TRBD2. The CDR3 extends over 17 amino acids. Germline assignment: CDR1 SGDLS and CDR2 YYNGEE. The J segment lost 8 bases and the V segment lost 0 bases, leaving 8 bases of the junction unmatched. The CDR3 spells CASSVARGLAGVDEQFF. CDR3 bases: TGTGCCAGCAGCGTAGCAAGAGGACTAGCGGGAGTGGATGAGCAGTTCTTC.

V gene TRBV5-4 combines with J gene TRBJ1-2, with D possibly being TRBD1 (5 bases). The germline gives CDR1 SGHNT, CDR2 YYREEE (reference sequence). Trimming removed 1 base at V and 7 bases at J, with 17 bases between. The CDR3 extends over 15 amino acids. CDR3 region: CASSLFGAGGSGYTF. The DNA of the CDR3 is TGTGCCAGCAGCTTGTTTGGGGCCGGGGGAAGTGGCTACACCTTC.

Written as DNA, the CDR3 is TGTGCCAGCAGACAGCCACAATACGGGAATGAGCAGTTCTTC. Amino acid sequence: CASRQPQYGNEQFF. J is TRBJ2-1 and V is TRBV28, with D uncertain. This CDR3 region has 14 residues. The germline V and J ends were trimmed by 6 bases and 7 bases, with 16 bases remaining between them. Per the germline V gene, CDR1 is MDHEN and CDR2 is SYDVKM.

This clone turned up a few times. V and J are TRBV5-6 and TRBJ2-5, with TRBD2 matching over 9 bases. The V gene end was trimmed by 4 bases and the J gene end by 3 bases; junction bases not matched to a gene: 4. The V gene's germline CDR1 is SGHDT and CDR2 YYEEEE. CDR3 length: 14 residues. The CDR3 loop reads CASSLAGPKETQYF. The CDR3 nucleotides are TGTGCCAGCAGCCTAGCGGGACCAAAAGAGACCCAGTACTTC. Filled out from reference TRBV5-6 and TRBJ2-5, the complete variable domain reads DAGVTQSPTHLIKTRGQQVTLRCSPKSGHDTVSWYQQALGQGPQFIFQYYEEEERQRGNFPDRFSGHQFPNYSSELNVNALLLGDSALYLCASSLAGPKETQYFGPGTRLLVL.

The chain employs TRBV7-2 and TRBJ2-3; 15 nucleotides line up with TRBD2. V dropped 7 bases and J dropped 6; count of bases not matched to a gene: 14. Germline loops: CDR1 SGHTA, CDR2 FQGNSA. The CDR3 loop spans 18 amino acids. This chain's CDR3 is CASTPRGGGTSGRDTQYF. The CDR3 DNA is TGTGCCAGCACCCCCCGGGGGGGAGGGACTAGCGGGAGGGATACGCAGTATTTT. The entire variable domain, with the rest obtained from reference TRBV7-2 and TRBJ2-3, is as follows: GAGVSQSPSNKVTEKGKDVELRCDPISGHTALYWYRQSLGQGLEFLIYFQGNSAPDKSGLPSDRFSAERTGGSVSTLTIQRTQQEDSAVYLCASTPRGGGTSGRDTQYFGPGTRLTVL.

The chain recombines TRBV27 with TRBJ2-7, with D possibly matching TRBD1 (6 bases). Germline CDR1 is MNHEY and CDR2 is SMNVEV (reference sequence). CDR3 length: 14 residues. The germline V and J ends were trimmed by 6 bases and 5 bases, with 17 bases remaining between them. The CDR3 DNA reads as TGTGCCAGCAGCCGGGCAGGGGAAAGTGACGAGCAGTACTTC. This translates into CASSRAGESDEQYF.

This clone was counted between two and nine times. The V call is TRBV7-2, the J call TRBJ2-1; D unclear. CDR3 length: 13 residues. Germline CDR1 and CDR2: SGHTA and FQGNSA. Trimming removed 1 base from V and 6 bases from J, with 7 bases in between. This chain's CDR3 is CASSLEASNEQFF. In DNA form, the CDR3 reads TGTGCCAGCAGCTTAGAGGCGTCCAATGAGCAGTTCTTC.

The chain employs TRBV11-2 and TRBJ2-7; 8 bases are a match to TRBD2. The CDR3 totals 12 residues. V was clipped by 10 bases and J by 5 bases; unmatched bases: 7. Germline assignment: CDR1 SGHAT and CDR2 FQNNGV. In nucleotides, the CDR3 is TGTGCCACCGGGAGGGCGGCCCACGAGCAGTACTTC. Translating gives CATGRAAHEQYF.

This chain connects TRBV5-1 to TRBJ2-1; D assignment may be TRBD1 or TRBD2 (6 bases each). The germline V gene encodes CDR1 SGHRS and CDR2 YFSETQ. Trimming took off 0 bases at V and 3 bases at J, with 16 bases between the two ends. The CDR3 sequence is 17 residues long. CDR3 protein: CASSLAAGAGSYNEQFF. The DNA of the CDR3 is TGCGCCAGCAGCTTGGCCGCAGGGGCGGGGAGCTACAATGAGCAGTTCTTC. The full variable domain, its missing parts supplied by reference TRBV5-1 and TRBJ2-1, is KAGVTQTPRYLIKTRGQQVTLSCSPISGHRSVSWYQQTPGQGLQFLFEYFSETQRNKGNFPGRFSGRQFSNSRSEMNVSTLELGDSALYLCASSLAAGAGSYNEQFFGPGTRLTVL.

The chain couples TRBV29-1 to TRBJ2-5; 14 bases map to TRBD2. From germline, CDR1 is SQVTM and CDR2 ANQGSEA. The CDR3 has 20 residues. V lost 8 bases and J lost 4; bases outside the gene matches: 24. DNA of the CDR3: TGCAGCTCCACCGGGACCCCGGGACTAGCGGGAGTTGCCAGCCCAGAGACCCAGTACTTC. This codes for CSSTGTPGLAGVASPETQYF. Combining the CDR3 with reference TRBV29-1 and TRBJ2-5 gives the whole variable domain SAVISQKPSRDICQRGTSLTIQCQVDSQVTMMFWYRQQPGQSLTLIATANQGSEATYESGFVIDKFPISRPNLTFSTLTVSNMSPEDSSIYLCSSTGTPGLAGVASPETQYFGPGTRLLVL.

The gene calls are TRBV5-1 and TRBJ2-7; D possibly corresponds to TRBD1 (6 bases). This CDR3 spans 16 amino acids. The V end lost 0 bases, the J end lost 7 bases, and 20 bases lay between the germline ends. Germline lookup yields CDR1 SGHRS and CDR2 YFSETQ. The CDR3 sequence: CASSLAAGTLGEEQYF. The DNA for the CDR3 is TGCGCCAGCAGCTTGGCCGCCGGGACACTCGGCGAAGAGCAGTACTTC.

This chain uses TRBV14 with TRBJ2-7, with TRBD1 identical over 7 bases. Trimming at V came to 5 bases and at J to 6 bases, leaving 10 bases not matched to a gene. The CDR3 is made up of 14 amino acids. Germline-derived CDR1 and CDR2 are SGHDN and FVKESK. The chain's CDR3 is CASSLFTGVSEQYF. DNA of the CDR3: TGTGCCAGCAGCTTATTCACAGGGGTGAGCGAGCAGTACTTC.

The V and J genes are TRBV7-9 and TRBJ2-3; D unresolved. The ends were cut back, 8 bases at V and 1 base at J, with 1 base in the middle. This CDR3 is built from 10 residues. The germline gives CDR1 SEHNR, CDR2 FQNEAQ (reference sequence). The CDR3, as DNA: TGTGCCAGCGGCACAGATACGCAGTATTTT. This translates into CASGTDTQYF.